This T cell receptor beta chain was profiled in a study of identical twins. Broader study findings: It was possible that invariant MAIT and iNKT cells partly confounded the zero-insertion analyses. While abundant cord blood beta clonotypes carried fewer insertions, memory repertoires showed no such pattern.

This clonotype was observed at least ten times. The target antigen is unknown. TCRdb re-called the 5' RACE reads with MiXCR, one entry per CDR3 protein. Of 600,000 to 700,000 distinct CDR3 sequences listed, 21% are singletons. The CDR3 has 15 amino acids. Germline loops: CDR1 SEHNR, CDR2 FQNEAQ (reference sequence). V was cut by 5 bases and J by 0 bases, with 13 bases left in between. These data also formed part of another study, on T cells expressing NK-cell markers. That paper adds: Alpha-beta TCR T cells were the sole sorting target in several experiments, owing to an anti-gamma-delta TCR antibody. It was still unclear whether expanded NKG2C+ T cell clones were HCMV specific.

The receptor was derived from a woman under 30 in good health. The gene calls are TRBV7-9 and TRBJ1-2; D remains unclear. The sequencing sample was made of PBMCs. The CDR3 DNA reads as TGTGCCAGCAGCGGCGGACGGTTAGCTAACTATGGCTACACCTTC. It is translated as CASSGGRLANYGYTF.